The 6 T cell receptor beta chains below all came from one sample that was sequenced in a study of shared clonotypes between healthy human individuals. Method: immunoSEQ multiplex PCR; TCRdb's copy keeps in-frame clones and lacks some. This sample has roughly 2.4 million clones, with about 94% found just once. Material: naive CD4+ T cells sorted from blood. The sample's subset: CD45RA+ positively selected. These receptors came from a man younger than 35 in good health.

The chain uses TRBV13 and TRBJ2-6; D may be TRBD1 (6 bases). The CDR3 is 17 amino acids. From germline, CDR1 is PRHDT and CDR2 FYEKMQ (reference sequence). The V end lost 5 bases, the J end lost 0 bases, and 14 bases lay between the germline ends. This chain's CDR3 is CASSITGIFSGANVLTF. In nucleotides, the CDR3 is TGTGCCAGCAGCATTACAGGGATCTTCTCTGGGGCCAACGTCCTGACTTTC.

The chain uses TRBV14 and TRBJ1-5, with D tentatively TRBD1 (6 bases). Germline CDR1 and CDR2: SGHDN and FVKESK. The CDR3 runs to 14 residues. V lost 2 bases, J lost 4 bases, and 9 bases lay in between. DNA of the CDR3: TGTGCCAGCAGCCAAACAGGGATTAATCAGCCCCAGCATTTT. It codes for CASSQTGINQPQHF.

The chain has TRBV11-2 and TRBJ2-2, with D perhaps TRBD2 (6 bases). V lost 5 bases, J lost 6 bases, and 13 bases lay in between. Per the germline V gene, CDR1 is SGHAT and CDR2 is FQNNGV. The CDR3 totals 14 residues. The CDR3 nucleotides read TGTGCCAGCAGCACGGGACTGGGAGCCGGGGAGCTGTTTTTT. This translates into CASSTGLGAGELFF.

The chain carries TRBV30 and TRBJ1-1; weak D call: TRBD1 (5 bases). This CDR3 is 13 amino acids long. Trimming shortened V by 1 base and J by 1 base, and 7 bases separated the two germline ends. The germline CDR1 and CDR2 sequences are GTSNPN and SVGIG (reference sequence). The CDR3 DNA sequence: TGTGCCTGGAGTGACAGGACGAACACTGAAGCTTTCTTT. Translating it yields CAWSDRTNTEAFF.

This chain uses TRBV14 with TRBJ2-1; D is possibly TRBD2 (6 bases). V lost 1 base and J 8 bases, leaving 15 bases between the germline ends. Per the germline V gene, CDR1 is SGHDN and CDR2 is FVKESK. The CDR3 sequence is 15 residues long. For the CDR3, the DNA is TGTGCCAGCAGCCAAGCTCGGTCGCGGAGGGATGAGCAGTTCTTC. It translates to CASSQARSRRDEQFF.

V is TRBV18 and J is TRBJ1-2; no firm D call. The CDR3 loop spans 13 amino acids. The V end lost 3 bases, the J end lost 5 bases, and 10 bases lay between the germline ends. Germline lookup yields CDR1 KGHSH and CDR2 LQKENI. CDR3 DNA: TGTGCCAGCTCACCGAAGACCCCATATGGCTACACCTTC. It is translated as CASSPKTPYGYTF.